This T cell receptor (beta chain) originates from a study of T cell repertoires in cytomegalovirus infection. At least ten counts were recorded for this clonotype. One entry per CDR3 protein, called by TCRdb with MiXCR from the reads. The sample consists of approximately 320,000 distinct CDR3 sequences, over 7.5% of them appearing once. The TCR was taken from a human donor in good health (CMV status not recorded). Some clones in this sample may be carry-over from other donors' samples. The specimen was PBMCs.

CDR3 residues: CASLAYSSYNEQFF. In nucleotides, the CDR3 is TGTGCCAGTCTGGCGTATAGCTCCTACAATGAGCAGTTCTTC. The genes are TRBV7-2 and TRBJ2-1; D not certain. Germline CDR1 is SGHTA and CDR2 is FQGNSA. The ends were cut back, 9 bases at V and 0 bases at J, with 12 bases in the middle. The CDR3 totals 14 residues.